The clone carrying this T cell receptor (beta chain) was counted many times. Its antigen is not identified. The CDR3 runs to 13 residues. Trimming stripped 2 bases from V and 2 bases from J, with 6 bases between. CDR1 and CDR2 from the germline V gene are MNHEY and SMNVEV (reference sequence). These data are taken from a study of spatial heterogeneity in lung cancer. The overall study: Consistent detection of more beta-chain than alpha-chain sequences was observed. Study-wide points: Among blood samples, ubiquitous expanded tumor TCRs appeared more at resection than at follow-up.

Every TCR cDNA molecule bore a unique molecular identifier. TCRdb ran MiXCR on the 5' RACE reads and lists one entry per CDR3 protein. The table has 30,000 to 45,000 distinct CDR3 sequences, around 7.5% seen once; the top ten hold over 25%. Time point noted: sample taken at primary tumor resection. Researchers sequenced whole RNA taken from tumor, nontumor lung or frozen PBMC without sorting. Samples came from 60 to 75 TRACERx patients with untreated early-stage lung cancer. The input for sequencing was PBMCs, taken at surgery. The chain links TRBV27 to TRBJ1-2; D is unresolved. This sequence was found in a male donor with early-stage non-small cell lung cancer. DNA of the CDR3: TGTGCCAGCAGTTTAAGAGGGAACTATGGCTACACCTTC. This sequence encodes CASSLRGNYGYTF.